Reported below is one T cell receptor (beta chain). Its antigen remains unidentified. Only in-frame clones appear in the TCRdb table, and some are missing; sequencing was by immunoSEQ multiplex PCR. The sample holds about 61,000 clones, 85% to 90% seen once. This CDR3 spans 17 amino acids. Germline V gives CDR1 KGHSH, CDR2 LQKENI. The ends lost 0 bases at V and 4 bases at J; junction bases unmatched: 6. This specimen belongs to a study of OX40 agonist ivuxolimab in advanced cancers. The wider study: At doses from 0.01 to 10 mg/kg, patients were given intravenous ivuxolimab every 2 weeks. Past anti-PD-1, anti-PD-L1 or anti-CTLA-4 therapy was accepted, and around 40% had received some. Overall study results and limits: On average, CD8+ T cells showed a greater number of expanded clones than CD4+.

This specimen consisted of CD4+ or CD8+ T cells sorted from blood, obtained in a trial of the OX40 agonist ivuxolimab. This sequence originates from an adult with an advanced solid tumor such as melanoma, head and neck, liver or kidney cancer. V and J are TRBV18 and TRBJ1-5; 10 nucleotides line up with TRBD1. CDR3: CASSPPGQGNANQPQHF. CDR3 DNA sequence: TGTGCCAGCTCACCACCGGGACAGGGGAATGCAAATCAGCCCCAGCATTTT.